The T cell receptor beta chain under discussion was sequenced for a study of blood T cell repertoires in COVID-19. The wider study: Donors in the United States, Italy and Spain gave samples during acute or convalescent COVID-19. Sample material is recorded as cDNA or gDNA derived from T cells, B-cell-depleted T cells, or PBMCs.

V lost 6 bases to trimming and J lost 3 bases, with 9 bases between them. Germline lookup yields CDR1 SGHAT and CDR2 FQDESV (reference sequence). CDR3 size: 14 residues. In Seattle, patients joined the study during active infection and were tracked longitudinally. Some clones are missing from TCRdb's copy, which holds only in-frame ones; the method was immunoSEQ multiplex PCR. The table has about 170,000 clones, approximately 86% seen once; the top ten hold about 2.5%. The origin of this receptor is a woman of 80 years or more with COVID-19, enrolled during active disease. The chain uses TRBV11-1 and TRBJ1-6; D call uncertain. What was sequenced was peripheral blood. CDR3 region: CASRDRDYNSPLHF. The CDR3 nucleotides read TGTGCCAGCAGAGACCGGGACTATAATTCACCCCTCCACTTT.